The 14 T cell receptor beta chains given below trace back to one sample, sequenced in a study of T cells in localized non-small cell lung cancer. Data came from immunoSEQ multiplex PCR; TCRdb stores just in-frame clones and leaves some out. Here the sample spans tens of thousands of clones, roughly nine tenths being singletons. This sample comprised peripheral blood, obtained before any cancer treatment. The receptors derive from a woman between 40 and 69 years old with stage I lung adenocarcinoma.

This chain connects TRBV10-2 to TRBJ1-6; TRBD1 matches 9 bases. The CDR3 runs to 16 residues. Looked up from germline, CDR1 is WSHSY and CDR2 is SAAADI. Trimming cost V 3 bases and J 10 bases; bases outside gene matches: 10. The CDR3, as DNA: TGCGCCAGCAGTGACCGACCGGGACAGGGCAACTCACCCCTCCACTTT. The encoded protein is CASSDRPGQGNSPLHF.

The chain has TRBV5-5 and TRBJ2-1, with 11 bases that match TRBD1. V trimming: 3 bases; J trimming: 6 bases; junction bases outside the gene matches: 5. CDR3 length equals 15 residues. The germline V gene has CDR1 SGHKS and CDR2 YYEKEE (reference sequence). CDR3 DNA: TGTGCCAGCAGCTCCGGGACAGGGGGTCTCAATGAGCAGTTCTTC. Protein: CASSSGTGGLNEQFF.

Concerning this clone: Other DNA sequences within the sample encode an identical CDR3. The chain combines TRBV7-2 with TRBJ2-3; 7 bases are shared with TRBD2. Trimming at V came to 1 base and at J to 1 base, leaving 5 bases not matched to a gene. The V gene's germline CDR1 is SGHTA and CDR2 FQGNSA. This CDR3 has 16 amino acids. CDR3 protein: CASSLERLAGTDTQYF. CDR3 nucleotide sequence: TGTGCCAGCAGCTTAGAGCGGCTAGCGGGCACAGATACGCAGTATTTT.

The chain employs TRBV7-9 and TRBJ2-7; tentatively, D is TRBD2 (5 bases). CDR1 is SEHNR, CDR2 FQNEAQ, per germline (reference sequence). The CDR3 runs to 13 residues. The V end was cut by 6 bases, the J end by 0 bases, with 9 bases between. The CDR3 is CASSNAGSYEQYF. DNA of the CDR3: TGTGCCAGCAGTAATGCGGGCTCCTACGAGCAGTACTTC.

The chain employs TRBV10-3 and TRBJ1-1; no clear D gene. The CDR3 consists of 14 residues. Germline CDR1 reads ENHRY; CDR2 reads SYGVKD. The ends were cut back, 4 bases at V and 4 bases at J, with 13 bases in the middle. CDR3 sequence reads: CAISGVGSSTEAFF. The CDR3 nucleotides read TGTGCCATCAGTGGGGTAGGGTCGAGCACTGAAGCTTTCTTT.

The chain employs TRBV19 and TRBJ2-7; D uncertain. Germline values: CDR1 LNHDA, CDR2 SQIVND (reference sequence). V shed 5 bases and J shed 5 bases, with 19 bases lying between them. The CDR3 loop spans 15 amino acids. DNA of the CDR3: TGTGCCAGTAGTTCCACCCGGGTCTTACCCCACGAGCAGTACTTC. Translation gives CASSSTRVLPHEQYF.

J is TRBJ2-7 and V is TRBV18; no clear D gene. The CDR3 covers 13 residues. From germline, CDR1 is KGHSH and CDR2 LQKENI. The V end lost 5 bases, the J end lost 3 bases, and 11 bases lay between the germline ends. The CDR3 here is CASSASQIYEQYF. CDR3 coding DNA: TGTGCCAGCTCAGCGTCACAGATCTACGAGCAGTACTTC.

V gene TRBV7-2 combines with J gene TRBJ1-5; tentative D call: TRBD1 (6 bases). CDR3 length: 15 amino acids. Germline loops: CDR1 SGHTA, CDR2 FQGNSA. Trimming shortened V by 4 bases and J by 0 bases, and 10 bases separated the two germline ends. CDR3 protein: CASSSGVYSNQPQHF. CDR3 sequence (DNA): TGTGCCAGCAGCTCAGGGGTTTATAGCAATCAGCCCCAGCATTTT. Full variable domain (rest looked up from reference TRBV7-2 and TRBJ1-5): GAGVSQSPSNKVTEKGKDVELRCDPISGHTALYWYRQSLGQGLEFLIYFQGNSAPDKSGLPSDRFSAERTGGSVSTLTIQRTQQEDSAVYLCASSSGVYSNQPQHFGDGTRLSIL.

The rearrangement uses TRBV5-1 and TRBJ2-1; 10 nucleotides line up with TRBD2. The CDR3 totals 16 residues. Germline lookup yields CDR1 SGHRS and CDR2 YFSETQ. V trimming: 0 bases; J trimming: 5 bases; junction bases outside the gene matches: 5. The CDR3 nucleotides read TGCGCCAGCAGCTTGGGCAGCGGGGGGGACCACAATGAGCAGTTCTTC. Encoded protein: CASSLGSGGDHNEQFF. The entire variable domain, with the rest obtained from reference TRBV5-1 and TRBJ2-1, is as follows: KAGVTQTPRYLIKTRGQQVTLSCSPISGHRSVSWYQQTPGQGLQFLFEYFSETQRNKGNFPGRFSGRQFSNSRSEMNVSTLELGDSALYLCASSLGSGGDHNEQFFGPGTRLTVL.

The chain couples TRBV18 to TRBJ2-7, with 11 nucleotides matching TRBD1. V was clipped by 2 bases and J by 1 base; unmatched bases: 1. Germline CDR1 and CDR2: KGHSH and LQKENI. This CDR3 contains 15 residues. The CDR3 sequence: CASSPGQGASYEQYF. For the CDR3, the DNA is TGTGCCAGCTCACCAGGACAGGGGGCATCCTACGAGCAGTACTTC.

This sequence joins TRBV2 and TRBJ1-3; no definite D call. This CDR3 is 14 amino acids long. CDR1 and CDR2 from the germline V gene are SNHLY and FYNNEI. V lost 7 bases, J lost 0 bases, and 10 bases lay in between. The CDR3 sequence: CASTLVASGNTIYF. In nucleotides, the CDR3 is TGTGCCAGCACCCTCGTTGCCTCTGGAAACACCATATATTTT. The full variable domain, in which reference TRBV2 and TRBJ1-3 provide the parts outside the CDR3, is EPEVTQTPSHQVTQMGQEVILRCVPISNHLYFYWYRQILGQKVEFLVSFYNNEISEKSEIFDDQFSVERPDGSNFTLKIRSTKLEDSAMYFCASTLVASGNTIYFGEGSWLTVV.

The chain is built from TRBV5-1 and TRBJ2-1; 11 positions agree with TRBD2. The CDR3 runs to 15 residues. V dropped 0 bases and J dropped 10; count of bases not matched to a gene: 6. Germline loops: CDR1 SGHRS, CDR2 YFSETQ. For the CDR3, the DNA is TGCGCCAGCAGCTTGGCGGCTAGCGGGAGGAGGGAGCAGTTCTTC. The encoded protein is CASSLAASGRREQFF.

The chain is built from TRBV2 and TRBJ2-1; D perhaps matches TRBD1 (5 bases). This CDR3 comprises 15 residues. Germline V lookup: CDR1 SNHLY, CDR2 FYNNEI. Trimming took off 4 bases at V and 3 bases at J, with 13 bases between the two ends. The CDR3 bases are TGTGCCAGCAGTGTCGATAGGGGCCTCTACAATGAGCAGTTCTTC. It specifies CASSVDRGLYNEQFF. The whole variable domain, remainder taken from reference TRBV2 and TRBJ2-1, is EPEVTQTPSHQVTQMGQEVILRCVPISNHLYFYWYRQILGQKVEFLVSFYNNEISEKSEIFDDQFSVERPDGSNFTLKIRSTKLEDSAMYFCASSVDRGLYNEQFFGPGTRLTVL.

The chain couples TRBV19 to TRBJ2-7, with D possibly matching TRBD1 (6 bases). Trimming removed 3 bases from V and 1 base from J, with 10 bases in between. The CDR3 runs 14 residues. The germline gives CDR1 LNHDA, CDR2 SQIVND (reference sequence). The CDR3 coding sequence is TGTGCCAGTAGTATGGGGGCAGCGTCCTACGAGCAGTACTTC. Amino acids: CASSMGAASYEQYF.